The clone carrying this T cell receptor beta chain has just one count. The V and J ends lost 7 bases and 4 bases, in that order; junction bases with no gene match: 10. CDR3 length: 16 amino acids. In germline, CDR1 is LGHNA, CDR2 YNFKEQ. This record comes from a study of cytomegalovirus exposure and HLA in healthy donors. The PCR used 60 Vbeta and 13 Jbeta primers. Only in-frame clones appear in the TCRdb table, and some are missing; sequencing was by immunoSEQ multiplex PCR. The data hold about 84,000 clones, with around three fifths observed a single time. Donors were ostensibly healthy at sampling, although undocumented immune exposures were probable.

Sample: PBMCs. This sequence was found in a woman between 35 and 50 years old in good health and CMV-seropositive. The chain has TRBV4-2 and TRBJ2-2, with TRBD2 matching over 9 bases. CDR3 nucleotide sequence: TGTGCCAGCACAAAAGAAGGCGGGAGGGGCACCGGGGAGCTGTTTTTT. As protein: CASTKEGGRGTGELFF.